A selection of T cell receptor beta chains follows, all from one sample in a study of OX40 agonist ivuxolimab in advanced cancers. Sequencing used immunoSEQ multiplex PCR; TCRdb keeps in-frame clones, though not all of them. Of about 90,000 clones listed, about 90% are singletons. The sample in question was CD4+ or CD8+ T cells sorted from blood, obtained in a trial of the OX40 agonist ivuxolimab. The receptors were sampled from an adult with an advanced solid tumor such as melanoma, head and neck, liver or kidney cancer. Each CDR3 is given with its conserved first and last residue. A D gene is named only where the DNA matches it firmly. Expanded clones get a size class; other rows say once, few or many, or leave the size out.

j_call: TRBJ1-5
clone_size: .
d_call: TRBD1
v_call: TRBV2
cdr3_nt: TGTGCCAGCAGTGAAAACAGGGGGAGCAATCAGCCCCAGCATTTT
cdr3_aa: CASSENRGSNQPQHF

j_call: TRBJ2-3
clone_size: .
d_call: TRBD1
v_call: TRBV7-3
cdr3_nt: TGTGCCAGCAGCTTACAGGGGGCAACAGATACGCAGTATTTT
cdr3_aa: CASSLQGATDTQYF

j_call: TRBJ2-7
clone_size: .
d_call: .
v_call: TRBV11-2
cdr3_nt: TGTGCCAGCAGCCCCCTGCCCTACGAGCAGTACTTC
cdr3_aa: CASSPLPYEQYF

j_call: TRBJ2-1
clone_size: .
d_call: TRBD2
v_call: TRBV10-2
cdr3_nt: TGCGCCAGCAGCCCTAGCGGGGGGGCTCCAGTCTTC
cdr3_aa: CASSPSGGAPVF

j_call: TRBJ2-3
clone_size: .
d_call: TRBD2
v_call: TRBV5-1
cdr3_nt: TGCGCCAGCAGCTCCTTAAGCGGGAGCGCCGGAGATACGCAGTATTTT
cdr3_aa: CASSSLSGSAGDTQYF

j_call: TRBJ2-6
clone_size: .
d_call: .
v_call: TRBV7-3
cdr3_nt: TGTGCCAGCAGCCGTACCCACTCTGGGGCCAACGTCCTGACTTTC
cdr3_aa: CASSRTHSGANVLTF

j_call: TRBJ2-3
clone_size: .
d_call: TRBD1
v_call: TRBV7-9
cdr3_nt: TGTGCCAGCAGCCCGACAGGGGGAAACACAGATACGCAGTATTTT
cdr3_aa: CASSPTGGNTDTQYF

j_call: TRBJ1-4
clone_size: few
d_call: .
v_call: TRBV4-2
cdr3_nt: TGTGCCAGCAGCCAAGATAGAGCAGGCATAGCAACTAATGAAAAACTGTTTTTT
cdr3_aa: CASSQDRAGIATNEKLFF

j_call: TRBJ2-7
clone_size: .
d_call: TRBD1
v_call: TRBV5-1
cdr3_nt: TGCGCCAGCAGCCGACTTCCGGGGACAGATCTGTACGAGCAGTACTTC
cdr3_aa: CASSRLPGTDLYEQYF

j_call: TRBJ2-3
clone_size: .
d_call: TRBD2
v_call: TRBV5-1
cdr3_nt: TGCGCCAGCGGAACAGCGGGGGGGCAAACAGATACGCAGTATTTT
cdr3_aa: CASGTAGGQTDTQYF

j_call: TRBJ1-1
clone_size: .
d_call: .
v_call: TRBV6-1
cdr3_nt: TGTGCCAGCAGTCGTCAGGGAATGAACACTGAAGCTTTCTTT
cdr3_aa: CASSRQGMNTEAFF

j_call: TRBJ2-7
clone_size: .
d_call: .
v_call: TRBV4-2
cdr3_nt: TGTGCCAGCAGCCAAGATTGGGGAGGCGAGCAGTACTTC
cdr3_aa: CASSQDWGGEQYF

j_call: TRBJ1-2
clone_size: .
d_call: .
v_call: TRBV11-2
cdr3_nt: TGTGCCAGCAGCTTAGGTGCAGGGGTGGTCTATGGCTACACCTTC
cdr3_aa: CASSLGAGVVYGYTF

j_call: TRBJ2-5
clone_size: .
d_call: .
v_call: TRBV19
cdr3_nt: TGTGCCAGTAGCAAAGACAGTCAGGGGACCCAGTACTTC
cdr3_aa: CASSKDSQGTQYF

j_call: TRBJ2-5
clone_size: .
d_call: .
v_call: TRBV19
cdr3_nt: TGTGCCAGTAGTATCGGACAATCCCAAGAGACCCAGTACTTC
cdr3_aa: CASSIGQSQETQYF

j_call: TRBJ2-3
clone_size: .
d_call: .
v_call: TRBV7-3
cdr3_nt: TGTGCCAGCAGCTATTTGGGGACAGATACGCAGTATTTT
cdr3_aa: CASSYLGTDTQYF

j_call: TRBJ2-7
clone_size: .
d_call: .
v_call: TRBV18
cdr3_nt: TGTGCCAGCTCACCTTTTCCCAAGGGACCCTACGAGCAGTACTTC
cdr3_aa: CASSPFPKGPYEQYF

j_call: TRBJ2-1
clone_size: .
d_call: .
v_call: TRBV27
cdr3_nt: TGTGCCAGCAGTTTCCTGGGCGCGAGCTCCTACAATGAGCAGTTCTTC
cdr3_aa: CASSFLGASSYNEQFF

j_call: TRBJ2-7
clone_size: .
d_call: TRBD1
v_call: TRBV27
cdr3_nt: TGTGCCAGCAGAGGGACAGCCCCCTCCTACGAGCAGTACTTC
cdr3_aa: CASRGTAPSYEQYF

j_call: TRBJ2-5
clone_size: .
d_call: .
v_call: TRBV9
cdr3_nt: TGTGCCAGCAGCGTAATGGGAGAGACCCAGTACTTC
cdr3_aa: CASSVMGETQYF

j_call: TRBJ2-2
clone_size: .
d_call: .
v_call: TRBV7-9
cdr3_nt: TGTGCCGGTTCACCTCTAAGTATAACCGGGGAGCTGTTTTTT
cdr3_aa: CAGSPLSITGELFF

j_call: TRBJ2-1
clone_size: .
d_call: TRBD1
v_call: TRBV5-1
cdr3_nt: TGCGCCAGCAGCCCAGGGACAGGGAGCTCCTACAATGAGCAGTTCTTC
cdr3_aa: CASSPGTGSSYNEQFF

j_call: TRBJ2-2
clone_size: .
d_call: .
v_call: TRBV5-1
cdr3_nt: TGCGCCAGCAGCTTCGGCTGGGGGGCGGTCGCCGGGGAGCTGTTTTTT
cdr3_aa: CASSFGWGAVAGELFF

j_call: TRBJ2-7
clone_size: .
d_call: .
v_call: TRBV30
cdr3_nt: TGTGCCTGGAGTGTATCTCCGTACGAGCAGTACTTC
cdr3_aa: CAWSVSPYEQYF

j_call: TRBJ1-5
clone_size: .
d_call: .
v_call: TRBV15
cdr3_nt: TGTGCCACCAGCAGCACCTGGGGGGCTGGCAGCCGCAATCAGCCCCAGCATTTT
cdr3_aa: CATSSTWGAGSRNQPQHF

j_call: TRBJ1-1
clone_size: .
d_call: .
v_call: TRBV2
cdr3_nt: TGTGCCAGCAGTGAGGTCCGACAGCTGAACACTGAAGCTTTCTTT
cdr3_aa: CASSEVRQLNTEAFF

j_call: TRBJ2-1
clone_size: .
d_call: .
v_call: TRBV5-4
cdr3_nt: TGTGCCAGCAGCAAAAGAGGGCTTCTAGGTCTCGATGAGCAGTTCTTC
cdr3_aa: CASSKRGLLGLDEQFF

j_call: TRBJ2-1
clone_size: .
d_call: .
v_call: TRBV29-1
cdr3_nt: TGCAGCGTTGAGACAGAATCCTCCTACAATGAGCAGTTCTTC
cdr3_aa: CSVETESSYNEQFF

j_call: TRBJ2-3
clone_size: .
d_call: .
v_call: TRBV28
cdr3_nt: TGTGCCAGCCGGCCAGGCGGGACCGCAGATACGCAGTATTTT
cdr3_aa: CASRPGGTADTQYF

j_call: TRBJ1-1
clone_size: .
d_call: .
v_call: TRBV4-1
cdr3_nt: TGCGCCAGCAGCCAACTTGGACAGAGAAACACTGAAGCTTTCTTT
cdr3_aa: CASSQLGQRNTEAFF

j_call: TRBJ2-5
clone_size: .
d_call: .
v_call: TRBV10-2
cdr3_nt: TGCGCCAGCAGGGCCGATAGTGGGACCCAGTACTTC
cdr3_aa: CASRADSGTQYF

j_call: TRBJ2-3
clone_size: .
d_call: TRBD2
v_call: TRBV4-2
cdr3_nt: TGTGCCAGCAGCCAAGAAAGGCTGCGGGAGGGCCGAACAGATACGCAGTATTTT
cdr3_aa: CASSQERLREGRTDTQYF

j_call: TRBJ1-5
clone_size: .
d_call: .
v_call: TRBV5-1
cdr3_nt: TGCGCCAGCAGCTTAGGCCTCAATCAGCCCCAGCATTTT
cdr3_aa: CASSLGLNQPQHF

j_call: TRBJ1-4
clone_size: .
d_call: .
v_call: TRBV18
cdr3_nt: TGTGCCAGCTCAGGGGGCCTCAATGAAAAACTGTTTTTT
cdr3_aa: CASSGGLNEKLFF

j_call: TRBJ1-1
clone_size: .
d_call: .
v_call: TRBV7-9
cdr3_nt: TGTGCCAGCAGCTTGACAGTCGGAACGGGGACTGAAGCTTTCTTT
cdr3_aa: CASSLTVGTGTEAFF

j_call: TRBJ2-1
clone_size: .
d_call: TRBD2
v_call: TRBV19
cdr3_nt: TGTGCCAGTAGTATATGGGGTAGCGGGGGGGTAACCTACAATGAGCAGTTCTTC
cdr3_aa: CASSIWGSGGVTYNEQFF

j_call: TRBJ1-2
clone_size: .
d_call: .
v_call: TRBV20-1
cdr3_nt: TGCAGTGCTACGTGGCCTGGCTACACCTTC
cdr3_aa: CSATWPGYTF

j_call: TRBJ2-5
clone_size: .
d_call: TRBD2
v_call: TRBV6-6
cdr3_nt: TGTGCCAGCAAAAAGACTAGCGACGGGGAGACCCAGTACTTC
cdr3_aa: CASKKTSDGETQYF

j_call: TRBJ2-7
clone_size: once
d_call: .
v_call: TRBV15
cdr3_nt: TGTGCCACCAGCAGAGGTCCCGGGAGCTCCTACGAGCAGTACTTC
cdr3_aa: CATSRGPGSSYEQYF

j_call: TRBJ2-5
clone_size: .
d_call: TRBD2
v_call: TRBV10-3
cdr3_nt: TGTGCCATCAGTGGCGGGACTAGCGGGAGCCAAGAGACCCAGTACTTC
cdr3_aa: CAISGGTSGSQETQYF

j_call: TRBJ2-3
clone_size: .
d_call: .
v_call: TRBV29-1
cdr3_nt: TGCAGCGCCGGTGACACAGATACGCAGTATTTT
cdr3_aa: CSAGDTDTQYF

j_call: TRBJ2-7
clone_size: few
d_call: .
v_call: TRBV5-4
cdr3_nt: TGTGCCTACTCCAAACAGCCTTATTCCTACGAGCAGTACTTC
cdr3_aa: CAYSKQPYSYEQYF

j_call: TRBJ2-5
clone_size: .
d_call: .
v_call: TRBV6-1
cdr3_nt: TGTGCCAGCAGTGGGGGTGCGACGGAGACCCAGTACTTC
cdr3_aa: CASSGGATETQYF

j_call: TRBJ1-1
clone_size: .
d_call: .
v_call: TRBV5-1
cdr3_nt: TGCGCCAGCAGCTTGGGGGGGTGGAAACAGTCTGAAGCTTTCTTT
cdr3_aa: CASSLGGWKQSEAFF

j_call: TRBJ1-5
clone_size: .
d_call: TRBD1
v_call: TRBV2
cdr3_nt: TGTGCCAGCAGTGTGACAGGGACCTATAGCAATCAGCCCCAGCATTTT
cdr3_aa: CASSVTGTYSNQPQHF

j_call: TRBJ1-1
clone_size: .
d_call: TRBD1
v_call: TRBV6-1
cdr3_nt: TGTGCCAGCAGGGAGGGACAGGCCATTACTGAAGCTTTCTTT
cdr3_aa: CASREGQAITEAFF

j_call: TRBJ2-4
clone_size: .
d_call: TRBD2
v_call: TRBV7-2
cdr3_nt: TGTGCCAGCAGCTTAGTGGGGACTAGCGGGAGGGCCTCGAACATTCAGTACTTC
cdr3_aa: CASSLVGTSGRASNIQYF

j_call: TRBJ2-7
clone_size: .
d_call: .
v_call: TRBV29-1
cdr3_nt: TGCAGCGTTGGAGACGGAGCCTACGAGCAGTACTTC
cdr3_aa: CSVGDGAYEQYF

j_call: TRBJ2-3
clone_size: .
d_call: .
v_call: TRBV30
cdr3_nt: TGTGCCTGTTCTAGTAAGGATCTGAGAAGGGATACGCAGTATTTT
cdr3_aa: CACSSKDLRRDTQYF

j_call: TRBJ2-7
clone_size: .
d_call: .
v_call: TRBV30
cdr3_nt: TGTGCCTGGAGTGTTATCTCGTCCCGCCCCTACGAGCAGTACTTC
cdr3_aa: CAWSVISSRPYEQYF

j_call: TRBJ2-7
clone_size: .
d_call: TRBD2
v_call: TRBV25-1
cdr3_nt: TGTGCCAGCAGTGAATTTCAGTTGACAGATCTAGCGGGAGAGCAGTACTTC
cdr3_aa: CASSEFQLTDLAGEQYF

j_call: TRBJ1-5
clone_size: .
d_call: .
v_call: TRBV5-8
cdr3_nt: TGTGCCAGCAGCTTGGAAAGGGGCGGGGTAAGCAATCAGCCCCAGCATTTT
cdr3_aa: CASSLERGGVSNQPQHF

j_call: TRBJ2-3
clone_size: .
d_call: .
v_call: TRBV11-3
cdr3_nt: TGTGCCAGCAGCTTAGGCGGGAGCACAGATACGCAGTATTTT
cdr3_aa: CASSLGGSTDTQYF